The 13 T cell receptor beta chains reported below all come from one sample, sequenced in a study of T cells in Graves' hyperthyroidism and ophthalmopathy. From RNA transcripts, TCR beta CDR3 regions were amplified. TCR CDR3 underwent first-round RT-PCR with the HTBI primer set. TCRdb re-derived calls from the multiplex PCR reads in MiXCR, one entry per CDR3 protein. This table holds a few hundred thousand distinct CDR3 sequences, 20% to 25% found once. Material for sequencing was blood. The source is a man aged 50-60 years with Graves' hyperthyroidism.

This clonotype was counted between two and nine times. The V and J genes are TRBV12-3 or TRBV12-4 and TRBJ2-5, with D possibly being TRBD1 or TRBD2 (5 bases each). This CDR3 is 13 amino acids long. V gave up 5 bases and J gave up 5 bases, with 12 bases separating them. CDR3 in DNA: TGTGCCAGCAGTAGCGTATGGGGGGAGACCCAGTACTTC. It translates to CASSSVWGETQYF.

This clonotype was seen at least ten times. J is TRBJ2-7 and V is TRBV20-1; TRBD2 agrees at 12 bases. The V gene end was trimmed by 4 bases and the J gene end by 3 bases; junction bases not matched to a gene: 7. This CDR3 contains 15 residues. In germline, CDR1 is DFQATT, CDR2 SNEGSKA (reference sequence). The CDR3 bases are TGCAGTGCTATGCAGACTAGCGGGAGCGGCTACGAGCAGTACTTC. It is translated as CSAMQTSGSGYEQYF.

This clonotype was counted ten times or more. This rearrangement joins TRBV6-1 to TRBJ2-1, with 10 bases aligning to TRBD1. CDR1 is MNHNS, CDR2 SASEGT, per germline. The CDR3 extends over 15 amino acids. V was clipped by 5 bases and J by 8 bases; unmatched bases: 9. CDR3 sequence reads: CASSSGTGVADEQFF. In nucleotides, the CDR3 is TGTGCCAGCAGTTCCGGGACAGGGGTAGCCGATGAGCAGTTCTTC.

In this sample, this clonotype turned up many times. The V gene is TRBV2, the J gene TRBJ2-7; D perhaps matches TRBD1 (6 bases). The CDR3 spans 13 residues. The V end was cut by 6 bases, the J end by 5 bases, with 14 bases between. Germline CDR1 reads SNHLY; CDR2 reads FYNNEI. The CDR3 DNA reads TGTGCCAGCAGGGCAGGGGTTCTAAACGAGCAGTACTTC. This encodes CASRAGVLNEQYF.

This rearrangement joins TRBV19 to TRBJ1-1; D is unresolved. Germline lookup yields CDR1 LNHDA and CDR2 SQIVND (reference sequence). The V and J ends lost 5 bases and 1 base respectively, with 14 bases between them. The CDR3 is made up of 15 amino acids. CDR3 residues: CASSFRIGANTEAFF. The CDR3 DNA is TGTGCCAGTAGTTTTAGAATCGGCGCGAACACTGAAGCTTTCTTT.

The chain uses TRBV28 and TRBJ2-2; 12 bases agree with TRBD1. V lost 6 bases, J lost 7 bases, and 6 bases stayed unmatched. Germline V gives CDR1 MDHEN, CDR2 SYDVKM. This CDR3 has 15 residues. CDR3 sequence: CASSRGTGGFGELFF. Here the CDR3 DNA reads TGTGCCAGCAGCCGTGGGACAGGGGGCTTCGGGGAGCTGTTTTTT. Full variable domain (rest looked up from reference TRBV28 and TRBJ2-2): DVKVTQSSRYLVKRTGEKVFLECVQDMDHENMFWYRQDPGLGLRLIYFSYDVKMKEKGDIPEGYSVSREKKERFSLILESASTNQTSMYLCASSRGTGGFGELFFGEGSRLTVL.

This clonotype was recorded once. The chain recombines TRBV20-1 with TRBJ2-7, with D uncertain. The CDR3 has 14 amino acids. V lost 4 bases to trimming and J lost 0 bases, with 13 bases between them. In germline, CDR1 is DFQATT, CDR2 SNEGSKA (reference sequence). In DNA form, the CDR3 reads TGCAGTGCTACCCCCTCGACGAGCTCCTACGAGCAGTACTTC. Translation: CSATPSTSSYEQYF.

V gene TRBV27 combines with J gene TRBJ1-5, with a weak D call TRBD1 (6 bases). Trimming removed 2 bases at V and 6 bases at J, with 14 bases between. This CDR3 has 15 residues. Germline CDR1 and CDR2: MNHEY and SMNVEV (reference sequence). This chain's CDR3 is CASSLEGGLTQPQHF. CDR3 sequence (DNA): TGTGCCAGCAGTTTAGAGGGGGGTTTAACTCAGCCCCAGCATTTT.

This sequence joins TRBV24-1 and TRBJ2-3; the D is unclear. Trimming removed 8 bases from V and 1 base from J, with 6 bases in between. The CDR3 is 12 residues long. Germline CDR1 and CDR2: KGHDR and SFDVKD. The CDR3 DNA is TGTGCCACCAACGGAGGCACAGATACGCAGTATTTT. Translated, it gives CATNGGTDTQYF.

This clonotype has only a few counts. The CDR3 spells CASSYQGGYGYTF. In nucleotides, the CDR3 is TGTGCCAGCAGTTACCAGGGGGGGTATGGCTACACCTTC. This sequence joins TRBV6-5 and TRBJ1-2; 7 bases line up with TRBD1. The ends lost 2 bases at V and 5 bases at J; junction bases unmatched: 2. Germline V CDR1 and CDR2: MNHEY, SVGAGI. There are 13 residues in the CDR3.

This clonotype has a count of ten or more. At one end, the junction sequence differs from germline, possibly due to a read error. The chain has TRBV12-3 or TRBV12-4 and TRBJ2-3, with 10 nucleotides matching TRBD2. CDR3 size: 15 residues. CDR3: CASRLGLAGADTQYF. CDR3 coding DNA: TGTGCCAGCAGATTAGGGCTAGCGGGAGCAGATACGCAGTATTTT.

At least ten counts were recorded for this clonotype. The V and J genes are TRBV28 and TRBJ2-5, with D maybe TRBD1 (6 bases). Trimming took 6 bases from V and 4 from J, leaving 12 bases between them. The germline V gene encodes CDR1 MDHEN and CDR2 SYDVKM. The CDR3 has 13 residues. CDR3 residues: CASSFGQLETQYF. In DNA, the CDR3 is TGTGCCAGCAGCTTCGGACAGTTAGAGACCCAGTACTTC.

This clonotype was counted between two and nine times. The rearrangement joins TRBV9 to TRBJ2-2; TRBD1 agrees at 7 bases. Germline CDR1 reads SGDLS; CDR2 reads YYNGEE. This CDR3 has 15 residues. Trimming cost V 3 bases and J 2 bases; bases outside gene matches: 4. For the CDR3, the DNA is TGTGCCAGCAGCGCCGGGACAGACAACACCGGGGAGCTGTTTTTT. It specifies CASSAGTDNTGELFF.